This record covers a single T cell receptor beta chain. Antigen: not known. A junction boundary mismatches the germline segment, possibly from a read error. The CDR3 covers 14 residues. CDR1 and CDR2 (germline): MNHEY, SVGAGI. The data were obtained in a study of tumor and adjacent non-tumor tissue in lung cancer. About the research overall: Samples averaged roughly 4.3 million productive TCRbeta reads each.

Overall study results and limits: TCR diversity was significantly greater in tumor than normal lung tissue. Patients with more diverse tumor TCRs had worse survival.

The template was RNA from unsorted bulk tissue. Three rounds of nested PCR, following a modified ARM-PCR protocol, produced the TCRbeta library. TCRdb reprocessed the multiplex PCR reads via MiXCR and lists one record per CDR3 protein. Among around 99,000 distinct CDR3 sequences listed, roughly 73% were seen once. The sequence derives from a woman aged 55-75 years with non-small cell lung cancer. The sample was lung tumor tissue. The rearrangement joins TRBV6-5 to TRBJ1-6; D is unresolved. The CDR3 protein is CASSYSKESSPLHF. The CDR3 coding sequence is TGTGCCAGCAGCTACTCAAAGGAGAGTTCACCCCTCCACTTT.